These 9 T cell receptor beta chains originate from one sample sequenced in a study of blood T cell repertoires in COVID-19. TCRdb's table, derived via immunoSEQ multiplex PCR, lists solely in-frame clones and lacks some. This table has roughly 250,000 clones, roughly 87% appearing once. The sequencing sample was made of PBMCs or T cells enriched from blood (not recorded which). The receptors here all came from a woman younger than 45 with acute COVID-19.

This sequence joins TRBV4-1 and TRBJ2-7; D remains ambiguous. Germline CDR1 MGHRA, CDR2 YSYEKL. The length of the CDR3 is 15 residues. Trimming removed 0 bases from V and 2 bases from J, with 11 bases in between. CDR3 bases: TGCGCCAGCAGCCAAGAAGAGACTGCAACCTACGAGCAGTACTTC. Protein sequence: CASSQEETATYEQYF.

This rearrangement joins TRBV5-1 to TRBJ1-2, with 8 bases fitting TRBD1. CDR1 SGHRS and CDR2 YFSETQ come from the germline V gene. The ends lost 7 bases at V and 8 bases at J; junction bases unmatched: 19. The CDR3 has 16 residues. CDR3 bases: TGCGCCAGCGGGGAGAGGGCAGGGGGCGACCAACGCGGCTACACCTTC. It encodes CASGERAGGDQRGYTF.

A single count supports this clone. For the CDR3, the DNA is TGTGCCAGCAGCGTCTGGGGGACAGGCTATGGCTACACCTTC. Its protein is CASSVWGTGYGYTF. This chain joins TRBV5-4 and TRBJ1-2; 8 bases line up with TRBD1. The CDR3 is 14 residues long. The germline CDR1 and CDR2 sequences are SGHNT and YYREEE (reference sequence). Unmatched junction bases numbered 6, after V lost 4 bases and J lost 4 bases.

This chain uses TRBV25-1 with TRBJ2-1; the match to TRBD2 covers 9 bases. The CDR3 runs 17 residues. The V segment lost 2 bases and the J segment 6 bases; nucleotides outside the gene matches: 11. Germline V gives CDR1 MGHDK, CDR2 SYGVNS. The CDR3 region has the DNA TGTGCCAGCAGTGAAGTTGGAGCGGGAGGAACCCGCAATGAGCAGTTCTTC. This encodes CASSEVGAGGTRNEQFF. Full variable domain (rest looked up from reference TRBV25-1 and TRBJ2-1): EADIYQTPRYLVIGTGKKITLECSQTMGHDKMYWYQQDPGMELHLIHYSYGVNSTEKGDLSSESTVSRIRTEHFPLTLESARPSHTSQYLCASSEVGAGGTRNEQFFGPGTRLTVL.

This clone occurred once. The rearrangement joins TRBV4-1 to TRBJ1-5; TRBD1 matches 10 bases. V was clipped by 4 bases and J by 0 bases; unmatched bases: 12. The CDR3 extends over 19 amino acids. CDR1 is MGHRA and CDR2 is YSYEKL in the germline V gene. The CDR3 DNA is TGCGCCAGCAGCCTCATAGGGGGACAGGGGATCTATAGCAATCAGCCCCAGCATTTT. Translating gives CASSLIGGQGIYSNQPQHF.

CDR3 region: CASSFPSQGQAFF. CDR3 nucleotide sequence: TGTGCCAGCAGTTTCCCGTCCCAGGGGCAAGCTTTCTTT. The chain couples TRBV28 to TRBJ1-1; D might be TRBD1 (6 bases). The CDR3 is 13 amino acids. The germline CDR1 and CDR2 sequences are MDHEN and SYDVKM. Trimming stripped 3 bases from V and 9 bases from J, with 14 bases between.

This clone was picked up a small number of times. This chain joins TRBV24-1 and TRBJ1-2; tentative D call: TRBD1 (5 bases). The germline gives CDR1 KGHDR, CDR2 SFDVKD. The CDR3 sequence is 14 residues long. Trimming removed 4 bases from V and 1 base from J, with 9 bases in between. This chain's CDR3 is CATSEPTDNYGYTF. CDR3 in DNA: TGTGCCACCAGTGAGCCGACAGATAACTATGGCTACACCTTC.

V gene TRBV6-5 combines with J gene TRBJ1-2; 9 nucleotides line up with TRBD1. Germline CDR1 reads MNHEY; CDR2 reads SVGAGI. The CDR3 has 15 residues. J was trimmed by 0 bases and V by 7 bases; bases with no gene match: 6. CDR3 protein: CASNGQGLANYGYTF. CDR3 sequence (DNA): TGTGCCAGCAATGGACAGGGGTTAGCTAACTATGGCTACACCTTC.

The chain's CDR3 is CASSLDPGLAGIRQYF. CDR3 DNA sequence: TGTGCCAGCAGCTTGGATCCGGGACTAGCGGGAATTAGGCAGTACTTC. The chain couples TRBV7-2 to TRBJ2-7; 13 bases match TRBD2. In germline, CDR1 is SGHTA, CDR2 FQGNSA. The CDR3 extends over 16 amino acids. J was trimmed by 9 bases and V by 3 bases; bases with no gene match: 11.